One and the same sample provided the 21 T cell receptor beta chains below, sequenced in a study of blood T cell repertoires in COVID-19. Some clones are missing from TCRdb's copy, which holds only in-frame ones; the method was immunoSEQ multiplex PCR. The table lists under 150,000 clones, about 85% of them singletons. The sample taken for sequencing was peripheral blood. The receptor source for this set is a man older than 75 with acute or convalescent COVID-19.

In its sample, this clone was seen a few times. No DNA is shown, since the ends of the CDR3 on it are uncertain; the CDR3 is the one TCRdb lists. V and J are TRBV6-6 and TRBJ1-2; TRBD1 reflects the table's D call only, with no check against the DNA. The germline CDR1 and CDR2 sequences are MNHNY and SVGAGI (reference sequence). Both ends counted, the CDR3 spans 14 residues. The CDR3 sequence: CASSSSTDSYGYTF.

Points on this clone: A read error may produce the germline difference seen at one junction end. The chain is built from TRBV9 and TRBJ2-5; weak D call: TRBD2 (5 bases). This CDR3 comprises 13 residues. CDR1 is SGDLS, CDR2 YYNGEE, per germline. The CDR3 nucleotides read TGTGCCAGCAGCGTGGACTCCCAAGGGACCCAGTACTTC. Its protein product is CASSVDSQGTQYF. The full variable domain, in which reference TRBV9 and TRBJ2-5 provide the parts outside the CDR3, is DSGVTQTPKHLITATGQRVTLRCSPRSGDLSVYWYQQSLDQGLQFLIQYYNGEERAKGNILERFSAQQFPDLHSELNLSSLELGDSALYFCASSVDSQGTQYFGPGTRLLVL.

The CDR3 coding sequence is TGCGCCAGCAGCCGTATTGCCGAGGGGGGGCCAATGAAGGGCCAAGAGACCCAGTACTTC. Residues: CASSRIAEGGPMKGQETQYF. The rearrangement uses TRBV5-1 and TRBJ2-5, with D possibly TRBD2 on 7 matching bases. The V and J ends lost 4 bases and 1 base respectively, with 29 bases between them. The CDR3 length is 20 residues. Germline CDR1 SGHRS, CDR2 YFSETQ.

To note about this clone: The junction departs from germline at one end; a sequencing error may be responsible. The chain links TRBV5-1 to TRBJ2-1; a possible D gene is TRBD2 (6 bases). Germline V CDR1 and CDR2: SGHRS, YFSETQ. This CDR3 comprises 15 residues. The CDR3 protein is CASTLNGGVPMEQFF. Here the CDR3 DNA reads TGCGCCAGCACCTTGAACGGCGGGGTCCCAATGGAGCAGTTCTTC.

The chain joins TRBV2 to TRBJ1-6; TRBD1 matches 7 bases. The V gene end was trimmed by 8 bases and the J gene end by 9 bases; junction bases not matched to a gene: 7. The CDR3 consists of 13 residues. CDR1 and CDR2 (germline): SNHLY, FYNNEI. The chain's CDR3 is CASGGDRVSPLHF. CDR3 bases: TGTGCCAGCGGGGGTGACAGGGTTTCACCCCTCCACTTT.

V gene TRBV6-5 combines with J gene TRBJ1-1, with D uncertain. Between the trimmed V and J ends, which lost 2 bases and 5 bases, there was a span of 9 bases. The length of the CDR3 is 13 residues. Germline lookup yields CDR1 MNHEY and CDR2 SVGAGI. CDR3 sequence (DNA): TGTGCCAGCAGTTACCGGGTACGGACTGAAGCTTTCTTT. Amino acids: CASSYRVRTEAFF.

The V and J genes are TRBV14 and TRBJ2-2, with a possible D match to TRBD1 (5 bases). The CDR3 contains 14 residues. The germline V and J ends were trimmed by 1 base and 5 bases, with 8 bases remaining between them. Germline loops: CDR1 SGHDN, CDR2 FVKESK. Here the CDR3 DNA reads TGTGCCAGCAGCCAAGTGCGACAGACCGGGGAGCTGTTTTTT. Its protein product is CASSQVRQTGELFF.

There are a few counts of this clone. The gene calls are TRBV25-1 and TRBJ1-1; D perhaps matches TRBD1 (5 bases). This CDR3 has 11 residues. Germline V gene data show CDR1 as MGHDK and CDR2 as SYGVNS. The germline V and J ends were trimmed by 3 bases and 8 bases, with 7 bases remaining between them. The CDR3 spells CASSDYREAFF. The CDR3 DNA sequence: TGTGCCAGCAGTGATTACAGGGAAGCTTTCTTT.

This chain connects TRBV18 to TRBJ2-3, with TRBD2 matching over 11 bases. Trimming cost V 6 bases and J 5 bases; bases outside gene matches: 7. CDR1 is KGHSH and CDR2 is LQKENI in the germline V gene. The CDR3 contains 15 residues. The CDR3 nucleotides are TGTGCCAGCTCTAGTAGCGGGGGGGCCGGAGATACGCAGTATTTT. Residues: CASSSSGGAGDTQYF.

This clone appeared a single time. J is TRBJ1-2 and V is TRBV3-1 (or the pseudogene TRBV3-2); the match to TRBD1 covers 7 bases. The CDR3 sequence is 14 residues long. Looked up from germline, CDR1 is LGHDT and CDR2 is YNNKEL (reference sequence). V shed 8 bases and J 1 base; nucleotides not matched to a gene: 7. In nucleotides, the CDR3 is TGTGCCAGCGGACGACAGGGCAATAACTATGGCTACACCTTC. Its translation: CASGRQGNNYGYTF.

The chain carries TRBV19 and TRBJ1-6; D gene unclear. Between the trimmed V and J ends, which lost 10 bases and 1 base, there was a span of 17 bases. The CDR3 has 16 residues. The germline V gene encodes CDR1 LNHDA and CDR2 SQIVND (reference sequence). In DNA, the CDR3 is TGTGCCACGAGATCGGCGGCCTGGTCCTATAATTCACCCCTCCACTTT. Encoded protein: CATRSAAWSYNSPLHF.

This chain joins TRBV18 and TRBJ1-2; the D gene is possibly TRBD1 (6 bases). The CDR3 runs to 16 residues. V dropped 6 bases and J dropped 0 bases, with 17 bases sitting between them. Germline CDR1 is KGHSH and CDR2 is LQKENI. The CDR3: CASSPQGPQANYGYTF. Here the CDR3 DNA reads TGTGCCAGCTCGCCCCAGGGGCCCCAAGCTAACTATGGCTACACCTTC.

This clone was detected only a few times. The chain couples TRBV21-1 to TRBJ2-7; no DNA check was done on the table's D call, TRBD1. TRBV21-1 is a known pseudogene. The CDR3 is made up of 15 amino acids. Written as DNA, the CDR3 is TGTGCCAGCAGCAGCACAGGGGGCTTCTCCTACGAGCAGTACTTC. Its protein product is CASSSTGGFSYEQYF.

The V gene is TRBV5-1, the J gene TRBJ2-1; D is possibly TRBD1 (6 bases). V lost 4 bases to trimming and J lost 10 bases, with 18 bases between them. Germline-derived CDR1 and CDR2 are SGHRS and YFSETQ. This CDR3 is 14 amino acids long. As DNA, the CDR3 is TGCGCCAGCAGCCACCCAAGACAGGAGGAAGAGCAGTTCTTC. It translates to CASSHPRQEEEQFF.

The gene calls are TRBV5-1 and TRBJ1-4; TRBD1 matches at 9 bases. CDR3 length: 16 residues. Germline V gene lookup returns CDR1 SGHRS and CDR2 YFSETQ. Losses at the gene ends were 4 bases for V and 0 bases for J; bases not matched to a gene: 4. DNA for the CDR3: TGCGCCAGCAGCACGGGACAGGGATCAACTAATGAAAAACTGTTTTTT. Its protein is CASSTGQGSTNEKLFF.

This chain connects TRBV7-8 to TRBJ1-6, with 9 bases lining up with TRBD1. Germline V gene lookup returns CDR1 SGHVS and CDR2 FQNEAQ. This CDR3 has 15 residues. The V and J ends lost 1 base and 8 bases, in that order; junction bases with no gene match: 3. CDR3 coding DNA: TGTGCCAGCAGCTTAGTCACAGGGGGCGATTCACCCCTCCACTTT. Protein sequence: CASSLVTGGDSPLHF. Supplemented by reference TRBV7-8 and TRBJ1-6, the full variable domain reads GAGVSQSPRYKVAKRGQDVALRCDPISGHVSLFWYQQALGQGPEFLTYFQNEAQLDKSGLPSDRFFAERPEGSVSTLKIQRTQQEDSAVYLCASSLVTGGDSPLHFGNGTRLTVT.

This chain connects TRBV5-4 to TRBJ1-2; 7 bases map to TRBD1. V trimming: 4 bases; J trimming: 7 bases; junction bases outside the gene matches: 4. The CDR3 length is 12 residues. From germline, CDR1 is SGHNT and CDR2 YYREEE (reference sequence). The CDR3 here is CASSIPGGGYTF. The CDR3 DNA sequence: TGTGCCAGCAGCATACCAGGGGGTGGCTACACCTTC.

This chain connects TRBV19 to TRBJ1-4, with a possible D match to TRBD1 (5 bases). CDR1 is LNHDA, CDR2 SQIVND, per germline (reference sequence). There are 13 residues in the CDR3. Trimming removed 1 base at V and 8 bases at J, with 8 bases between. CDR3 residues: CASSIAEGEKLFF. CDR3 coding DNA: TGTGCCAGTAGTATAGCGGAGGGGGAAAAACTGTTTTTT. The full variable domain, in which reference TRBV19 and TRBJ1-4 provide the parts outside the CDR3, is DGGITQSPKYLFRKEGQNVTLSCEQNLNHDAMYWYRQDPGQGLRLIYYSQIVNDFQKGDIAEGYSVSREKKESFPLTVTSAQKNPTAFYLCASSIAEGEKLFFGSGTQLSVL.

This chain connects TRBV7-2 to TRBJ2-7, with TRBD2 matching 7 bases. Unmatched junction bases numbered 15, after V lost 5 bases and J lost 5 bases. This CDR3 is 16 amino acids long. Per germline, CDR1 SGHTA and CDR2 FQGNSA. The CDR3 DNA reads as TGTGCCAGCAGCCTCGCCCCCTCGGGAGGTACTAACGAGCAGTACTTC. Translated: CASSLAPSGGTNEQYF.

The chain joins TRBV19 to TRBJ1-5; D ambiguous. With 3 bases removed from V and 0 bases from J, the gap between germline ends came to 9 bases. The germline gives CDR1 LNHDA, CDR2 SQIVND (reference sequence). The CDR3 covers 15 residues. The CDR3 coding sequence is TGTGCCAGTAGTATCCAGGTTACTAGCAATCAGCCCCAGCATTTT. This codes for CASSIQVTSNQPQHF.

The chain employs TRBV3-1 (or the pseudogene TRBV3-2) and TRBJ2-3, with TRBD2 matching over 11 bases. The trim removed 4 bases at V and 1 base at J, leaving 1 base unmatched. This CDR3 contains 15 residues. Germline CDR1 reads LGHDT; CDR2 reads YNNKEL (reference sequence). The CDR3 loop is CASSPLAGGTDTQYF. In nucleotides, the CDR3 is TGTGCCAGCAGCCCACTAGCGGGGGGCACAGATACGCAGTATTTT.